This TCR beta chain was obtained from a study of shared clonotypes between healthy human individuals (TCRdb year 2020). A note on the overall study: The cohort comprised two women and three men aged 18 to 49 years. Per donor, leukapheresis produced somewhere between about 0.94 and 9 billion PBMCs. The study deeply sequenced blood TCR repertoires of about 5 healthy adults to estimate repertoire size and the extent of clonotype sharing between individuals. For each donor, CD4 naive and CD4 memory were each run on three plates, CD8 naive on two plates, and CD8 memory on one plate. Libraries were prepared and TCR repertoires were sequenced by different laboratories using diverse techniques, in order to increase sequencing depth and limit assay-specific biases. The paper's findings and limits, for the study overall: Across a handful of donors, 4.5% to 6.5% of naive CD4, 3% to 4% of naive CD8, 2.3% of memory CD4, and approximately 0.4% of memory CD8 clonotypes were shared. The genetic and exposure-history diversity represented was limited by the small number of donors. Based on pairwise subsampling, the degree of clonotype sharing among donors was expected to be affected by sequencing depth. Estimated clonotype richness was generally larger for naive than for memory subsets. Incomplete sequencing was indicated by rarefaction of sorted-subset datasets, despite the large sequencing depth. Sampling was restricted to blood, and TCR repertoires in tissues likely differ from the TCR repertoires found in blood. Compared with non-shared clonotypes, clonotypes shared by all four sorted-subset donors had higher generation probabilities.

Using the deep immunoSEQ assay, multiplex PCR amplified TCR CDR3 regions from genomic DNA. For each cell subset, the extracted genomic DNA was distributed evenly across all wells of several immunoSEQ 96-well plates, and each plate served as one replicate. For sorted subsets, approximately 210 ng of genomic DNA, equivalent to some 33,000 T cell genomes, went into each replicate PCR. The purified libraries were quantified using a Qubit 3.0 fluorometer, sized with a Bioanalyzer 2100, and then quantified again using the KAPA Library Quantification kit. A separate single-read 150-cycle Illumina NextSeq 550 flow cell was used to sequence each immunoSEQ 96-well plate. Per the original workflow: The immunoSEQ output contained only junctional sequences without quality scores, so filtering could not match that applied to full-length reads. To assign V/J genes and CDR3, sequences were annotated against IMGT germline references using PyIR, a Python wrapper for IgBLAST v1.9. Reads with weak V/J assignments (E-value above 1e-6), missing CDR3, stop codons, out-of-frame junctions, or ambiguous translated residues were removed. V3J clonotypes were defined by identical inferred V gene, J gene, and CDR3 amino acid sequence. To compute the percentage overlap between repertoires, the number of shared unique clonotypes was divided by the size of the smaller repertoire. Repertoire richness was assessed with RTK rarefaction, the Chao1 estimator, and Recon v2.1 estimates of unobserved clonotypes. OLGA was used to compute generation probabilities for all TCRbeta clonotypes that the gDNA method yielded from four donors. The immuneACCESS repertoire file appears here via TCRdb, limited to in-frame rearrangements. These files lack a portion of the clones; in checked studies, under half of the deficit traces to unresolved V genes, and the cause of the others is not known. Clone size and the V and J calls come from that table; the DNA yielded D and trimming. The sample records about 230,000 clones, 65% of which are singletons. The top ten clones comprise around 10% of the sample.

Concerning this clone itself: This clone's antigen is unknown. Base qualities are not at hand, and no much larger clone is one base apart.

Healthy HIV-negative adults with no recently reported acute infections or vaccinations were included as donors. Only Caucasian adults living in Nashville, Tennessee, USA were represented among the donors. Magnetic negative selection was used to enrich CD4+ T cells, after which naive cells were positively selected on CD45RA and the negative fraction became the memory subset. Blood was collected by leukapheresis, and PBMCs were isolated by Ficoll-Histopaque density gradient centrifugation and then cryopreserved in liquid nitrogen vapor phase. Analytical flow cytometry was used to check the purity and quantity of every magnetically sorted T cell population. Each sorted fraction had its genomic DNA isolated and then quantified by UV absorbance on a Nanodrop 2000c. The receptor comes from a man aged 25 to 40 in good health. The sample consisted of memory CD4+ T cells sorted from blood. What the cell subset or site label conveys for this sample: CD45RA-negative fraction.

In nucleotides, the sequence is TGTGCCAGCAGTTATGGGGGTCCCTTTACAGGCTACACCTTC. Its coded protein is CASSYGGPFTGYTF. This receptor chain uses TRBV6-1 and TRBJ1-2, with a weak D call of TRBD1 (5 bases match). The CDR3 goes from the cysteine to the phenylalanine over 14 residues. The only DNA kept is the CDR3, 42 bases in frame from the first base. Via the germline V gene, CDR1 is MNHNS and CDR2 SASEGT. V is pared back by 5 bases and J by 8 bases, with 18 bases lying between the germline termini.